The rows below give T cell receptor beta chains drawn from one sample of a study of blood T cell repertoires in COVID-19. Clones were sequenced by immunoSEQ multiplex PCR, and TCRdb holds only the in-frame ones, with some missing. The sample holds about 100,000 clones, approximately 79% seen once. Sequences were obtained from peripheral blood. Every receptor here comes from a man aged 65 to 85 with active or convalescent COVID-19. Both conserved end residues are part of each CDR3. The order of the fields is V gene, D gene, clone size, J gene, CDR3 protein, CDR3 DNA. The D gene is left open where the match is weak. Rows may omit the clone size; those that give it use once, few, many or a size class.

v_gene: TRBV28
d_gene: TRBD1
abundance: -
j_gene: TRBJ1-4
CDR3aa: CASSLTGGAPNEKLFF
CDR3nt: TGTGCCAGCAGCCTTACAGGGGGGGCCCCTAATGAAAAACTGTTTTTT

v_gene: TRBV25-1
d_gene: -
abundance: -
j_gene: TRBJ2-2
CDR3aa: CASSEWAGMAGELFF
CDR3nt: TGTGCCAGCAGTGAATGGGCAGGGATGGCCGGGGAGCTGTTTTTT

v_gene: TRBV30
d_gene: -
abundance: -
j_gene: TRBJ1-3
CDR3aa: CAWSPDSSGNTIYF
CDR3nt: TGTGCCTGGAGTCCGGACAGCTCTGGAAACACCATATATTTT

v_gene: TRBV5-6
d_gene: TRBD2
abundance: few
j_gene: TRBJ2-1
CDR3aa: CASSQTSGGLVDNEQFF
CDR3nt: TGTGCCAGCAGCCAGACTAGCGGGGGGCTCGTCGACAATGAGCAGTTCTTC

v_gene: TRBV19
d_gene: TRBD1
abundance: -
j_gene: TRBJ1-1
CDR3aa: CASSMTGTVNTEAFF
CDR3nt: TGTGCCAGTAGTATGACCGGGACAGTGAACACTGAAGCTTTCTTT

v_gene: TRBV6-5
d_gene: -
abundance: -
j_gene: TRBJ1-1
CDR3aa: CASSYSRRANTEAFF
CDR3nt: TGTGCCAGCAGTTACTCCCGCAGGGCGAACACTGAAGCTTTCTTT

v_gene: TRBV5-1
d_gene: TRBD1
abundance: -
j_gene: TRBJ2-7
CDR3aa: CASSPGQGVYEQYF
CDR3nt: TGCGCCAGCAGCCCGGGACAGGGGGTTTACGAGCAGTACTTC

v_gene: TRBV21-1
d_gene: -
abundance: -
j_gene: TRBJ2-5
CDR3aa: CASSKDSRKTQYF
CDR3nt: TGTGCCAGCAGCAAAGACTCCAGGAAGACCCAGTACTTC

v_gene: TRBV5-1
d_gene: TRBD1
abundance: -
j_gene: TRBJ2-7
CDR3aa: CASSLGQADTYEQYF
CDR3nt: TGCGCCAGCAGCCTAGGACAGGCGGACACCTACGAGCAGTACTTC

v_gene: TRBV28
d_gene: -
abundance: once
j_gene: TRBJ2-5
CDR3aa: CASSVQQGSETQYF
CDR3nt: TGTGCCAGCAGTGTTCAACAGGGCTCAGAGACCCAGTACTTC

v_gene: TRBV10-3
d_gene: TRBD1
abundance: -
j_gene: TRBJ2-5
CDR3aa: CAISEGTGNQETQYF
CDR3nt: TGTGCCATCAGTGAAGGGACAGGGAACCAAGAGACCCAGTACTTC

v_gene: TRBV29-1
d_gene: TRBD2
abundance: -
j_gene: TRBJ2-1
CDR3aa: CSVPPTSGRLLGEQFF
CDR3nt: TGCAGCGTGCCCCCTACTAGCGGCCGTCTTCTTGGTGAGCAGTTCTTC

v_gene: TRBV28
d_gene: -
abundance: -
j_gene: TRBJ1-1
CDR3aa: CASSIQFNTEAFF
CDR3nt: TGTGCCAGCAGTATCCAGTTCAACACTGAAGCTTTCTTT

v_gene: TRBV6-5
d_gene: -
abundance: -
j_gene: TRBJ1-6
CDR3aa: CTSNRGNTYNSPLHF
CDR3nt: TGTACCAGCAATAGGGGGAACACCTATAATTCACCCCTCCACTTT

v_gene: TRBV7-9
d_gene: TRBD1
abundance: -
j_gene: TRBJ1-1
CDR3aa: CASSLIGGSNTEAFF
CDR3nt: TGTGCCAGCAGCTTAATAGGGGGCTCGAACACTGAAGCTTTCTTT

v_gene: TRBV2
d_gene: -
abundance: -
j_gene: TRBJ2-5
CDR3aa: CASSEAQETQYF
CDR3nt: TGTGCCAGCAGTGAGGCTCAAGAGACCCAGTACTTC

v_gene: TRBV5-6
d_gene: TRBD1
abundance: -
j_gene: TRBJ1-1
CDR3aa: CASSTLGQGGTEAFF
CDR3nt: TGTGCCAGCAGCACCCTAGGACAGGGAGGCACTGAAGCTTTCTTT

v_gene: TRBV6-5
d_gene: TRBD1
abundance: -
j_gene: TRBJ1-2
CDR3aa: CASNQGAHPYGYTF
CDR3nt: TGTGCCAGCAATCAGGGGGCGCATCCCTATGGCTACACCTTC

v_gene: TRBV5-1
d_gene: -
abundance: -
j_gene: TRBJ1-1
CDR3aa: CASSLGQKDLRAFF
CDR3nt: TGCGCCAGCAGCTTGGGACAGAAGGATCTACGGGCTTTCTTT

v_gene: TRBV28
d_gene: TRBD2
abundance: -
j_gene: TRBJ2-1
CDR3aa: CASSLSASGYNEQFF
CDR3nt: TGTGCCAGCAGTTTATCGGCTAGCGGATACAATGAGCAGTTCTTC

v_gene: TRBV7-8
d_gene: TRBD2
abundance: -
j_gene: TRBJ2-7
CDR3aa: CASSLNQRGYHEQYF
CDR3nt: TGTGCCAGCAGCTTAAATCAGCGGGGGTACCACGAGCAGTACTTC

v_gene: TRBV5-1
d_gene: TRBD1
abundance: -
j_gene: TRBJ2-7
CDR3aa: CASSLGQGSREQYF
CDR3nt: TGCGCCAGCAGCTTGGGACAGGGCAGTCGCGAGCAGTACTTC

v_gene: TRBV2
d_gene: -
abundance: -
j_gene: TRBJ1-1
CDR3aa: CASRPLSDTEAFF
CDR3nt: TGTGCCAGCAGGCCACTGAGTGACACTGAAGCTTTCTTT

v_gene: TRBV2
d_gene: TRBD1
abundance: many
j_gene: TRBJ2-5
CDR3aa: CASSDRGRKTQYF
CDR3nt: TGTGCCAGCAGCGACAGGGGGCGAAAGACCCAGTACTTC

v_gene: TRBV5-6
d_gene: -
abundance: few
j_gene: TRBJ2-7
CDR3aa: CASSLGGTEQYF
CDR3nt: TGTGCCAGCAGCTTGGGGGGCACAGAGCAGTACTTC

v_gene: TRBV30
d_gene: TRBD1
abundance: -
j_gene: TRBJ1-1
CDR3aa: CAWGKTGTDLRAFF
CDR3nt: TGTGCCTGGGGGAAGACAGGGACGGATCTGCGAGCTTTCTTT

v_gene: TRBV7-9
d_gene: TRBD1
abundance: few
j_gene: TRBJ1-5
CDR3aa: CASSGPDRGYSNQPQHF
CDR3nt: TGTGCCAGCAGCGGACCCGACAGGGGCTATAGCAATCAGCCCCAGCATTTT

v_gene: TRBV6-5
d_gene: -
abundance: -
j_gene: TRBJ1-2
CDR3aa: CASSNWENYGYTF
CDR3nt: TGTGCCAGCAGTAATTGGGAGAACTATGGCTACACCTTC

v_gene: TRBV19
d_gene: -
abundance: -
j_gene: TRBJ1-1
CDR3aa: CASSIDALGWNTEAFF
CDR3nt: TGTGCCAGTAGTATAGATGCCCTGGGCTGGAACACTGAAGCTTTCTTT

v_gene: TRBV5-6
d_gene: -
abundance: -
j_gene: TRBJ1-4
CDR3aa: CASSLRGAGSNEKLFF
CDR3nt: TGTGCCAGCAGCTTACGAGGGGCGGGATCTAATGAAAAACTGTTTTTT

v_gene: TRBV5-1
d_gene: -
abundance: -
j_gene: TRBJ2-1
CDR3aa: CASSLGEGSYNEQFF
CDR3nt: TGCGCCAGCAGCCTGGGTGAGGGAAGCTACAATGAGCAGTTCTTC

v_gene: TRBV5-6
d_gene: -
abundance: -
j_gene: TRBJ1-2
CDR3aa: CASSFAQGDGYTF
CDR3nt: TGTGCCAGCAGCTTTGCACAGGGAGATGGCTACACCTTC

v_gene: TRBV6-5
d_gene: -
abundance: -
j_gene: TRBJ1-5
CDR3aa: CASSYLRGAGQPQHF
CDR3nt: TGTGCCAGCAGTTACCTTCGGGGGGCTGGACAGCCCCAGCATTTT

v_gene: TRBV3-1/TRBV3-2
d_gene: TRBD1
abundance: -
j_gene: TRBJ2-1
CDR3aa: CASSQRSYRGRSNEQFF
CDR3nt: TGTGCCAGCAGCCAGCGGTCATACAGGGGGCGCAGCAATGAGCAGTTCTTC

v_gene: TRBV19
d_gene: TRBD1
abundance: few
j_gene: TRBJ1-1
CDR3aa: CASSVDRAEPEAFF
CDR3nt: TGTGCCAGTAGTGTAGACAGGGCTGAACCTGAAGCTTTCTTT

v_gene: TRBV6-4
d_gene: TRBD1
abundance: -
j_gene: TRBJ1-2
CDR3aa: CASSDRGQGDNYGYTF
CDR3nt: TGTGCCAGCAGTGACCGGGGACAGGGAGATAACTATGGCTACACCTTC

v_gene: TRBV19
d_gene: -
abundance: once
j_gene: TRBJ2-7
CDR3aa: CASRSGASYEQYF
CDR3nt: TGTGCCAGTAGATCTGGGGCTAGCTACGAGCAGTACTTC

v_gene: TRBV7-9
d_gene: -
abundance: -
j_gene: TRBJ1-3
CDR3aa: CASSPRGSGNTIYF
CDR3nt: TGTGCCAGCAGCCCAAGGGGGTCCGGAAACACCATATATTTT

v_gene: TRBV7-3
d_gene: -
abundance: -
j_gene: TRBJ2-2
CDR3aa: CASSHPGTGELFF
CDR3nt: TGTGCCAGCAGCCACCCAGGCACCGGGGAGCTGTTTTTT

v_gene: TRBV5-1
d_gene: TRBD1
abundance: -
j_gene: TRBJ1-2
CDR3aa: CASSFQPGQGSNYGYTF
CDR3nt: TGCGCCAGCAGCTTTCAACCGGGACAGGGTTCTAACTATGGCTACACCTTC

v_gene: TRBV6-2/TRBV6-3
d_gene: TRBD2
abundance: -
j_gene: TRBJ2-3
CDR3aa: CASSLTSGRVTDTQYF
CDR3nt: TGTGCCAGCAGTTTGACTAGCGGGAGGGTCACAGATACGCAGTATTTT

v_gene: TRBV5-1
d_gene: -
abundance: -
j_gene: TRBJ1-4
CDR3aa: CAGSTLPGEKLFF
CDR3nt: TGCGCCGGTTCGACACTCCCGGGAGAAAAACTGTTTTTT

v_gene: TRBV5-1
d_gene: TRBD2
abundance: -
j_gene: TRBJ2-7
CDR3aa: CARSWGAGGDEQYF
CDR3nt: TGCGCCCGCAGCTGGGGAGCGGGGGGGGACGAGCAGTACTTC

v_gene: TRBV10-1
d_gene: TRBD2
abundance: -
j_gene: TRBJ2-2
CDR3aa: CATSGDYTGELFF
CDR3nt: TGCGCCACTAGCGGGGATTACACCGGGGAGCTGTTTTTT

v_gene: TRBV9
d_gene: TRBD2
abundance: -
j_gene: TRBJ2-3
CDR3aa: CASSVGTSGFTDTQYF
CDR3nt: TGTGCCAGCAGCGTAGGGACTAGCGGGTTCACAGATACGCAGTATTTT

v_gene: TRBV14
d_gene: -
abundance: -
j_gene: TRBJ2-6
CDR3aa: CASRRRGDSGANVLTF
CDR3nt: TGTGCCAGCAGACGACGGGGAGACTCTGGGGCCAACGTCCTGACTTTC

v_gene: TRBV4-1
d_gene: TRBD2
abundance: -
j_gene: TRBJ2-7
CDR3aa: CASSQEAAGGLYEQYF
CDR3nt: TGCGCCAGCAGCCAAGAGGCAGCGGGAGGGCTCTACGAGCAGTACTTC

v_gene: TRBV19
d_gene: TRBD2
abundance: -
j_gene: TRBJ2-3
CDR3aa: CASKKTSGGTDTQYF
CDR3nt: TGTGCCAGTAAGAAGACTAGCGGGGGAACAGATACGCAGTATTTT

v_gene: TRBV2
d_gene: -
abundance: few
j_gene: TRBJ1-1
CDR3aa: CASRRLMQGKTEAFF
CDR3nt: TGTGCCAGCAGACGTCTCATGCAGGGAAAAACCGAAGCTTTCTTT

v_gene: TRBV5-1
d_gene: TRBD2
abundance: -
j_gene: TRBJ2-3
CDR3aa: CASSLDAGGGDTQYF
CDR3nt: TGCGCCAGCAGCTTGGATGCGGGAGGAGGGGATACGCAGTATTTT

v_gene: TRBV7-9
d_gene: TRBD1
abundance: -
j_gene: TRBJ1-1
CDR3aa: CASSTNRGLNEAFF
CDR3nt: TGTGCCAGCAGCACAAACAGGGGGCTGAATGAAGCTTTCTTT

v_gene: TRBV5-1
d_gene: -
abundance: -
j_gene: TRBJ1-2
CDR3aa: CASSLMRGWLGGYTF
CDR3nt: TGCGCCAGCAGCTTGATGAGGGGGTGGTTGGGCGGCTACACCTTC

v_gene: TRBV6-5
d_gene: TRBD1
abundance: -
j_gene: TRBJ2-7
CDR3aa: CASRLTGDSYEQYF
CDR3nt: TGTGCCAGCAGATTGACAGGGGACTCCTACGAGCAGTACTTC

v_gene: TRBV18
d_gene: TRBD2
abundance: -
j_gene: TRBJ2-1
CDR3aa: CASSRTGLAGALEQFF
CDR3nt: TGTGCCAGCTCCCGAACGGGACTAGCGGGGGCCCTGGAGCAGTTCTTC

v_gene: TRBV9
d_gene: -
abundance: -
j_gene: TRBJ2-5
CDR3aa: CASSATGDGRGQETQYF
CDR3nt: TGTGCCAGCAGCGCAACAGGGGACGGGCGGGGTCAAGAGACCCAGTACTTC

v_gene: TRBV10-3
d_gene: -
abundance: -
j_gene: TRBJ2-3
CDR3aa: CAISDRRGGRDTQYF
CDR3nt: TGTGCCATCAGTGATAGGAGGGGGGGCCGGGATACGCAGTATTTT

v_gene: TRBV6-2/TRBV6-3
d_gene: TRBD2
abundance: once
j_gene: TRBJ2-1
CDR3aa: CASSTRLAGTYNEQFF
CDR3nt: TGTGCCAGCAGTACCCGACTAGCGGGAACCTACAATGAGCAGTTCTTC

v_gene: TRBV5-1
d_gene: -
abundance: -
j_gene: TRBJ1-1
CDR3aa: CASSVDRSNTEAFF
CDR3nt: TGCGCCAGCAGCGTCGACAGGTCCAACACTGAAGCTTTCTTT

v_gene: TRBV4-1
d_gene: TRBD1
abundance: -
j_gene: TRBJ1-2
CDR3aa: CASSQGPGGNYGYTF
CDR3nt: TGCGCCAGCAGCCAAGGACCAGGGGGAAACTATGGCTACACCTTC